This TCR beta chain was sequenced during a study of blood T cell repertoires in COVID-19. Background on the study: Whether acute or convalescent, the COVID-19 samples came from the United States, Italy and Spain. PBMCs, B-cell-depleted T cells, or T cells were the source of the cDNA or gDNA that made up the material.

In its sample, this clone was seen once. Source study methods: Amplification of reference gene primers was used by the study to estimate nucleated cell counts. Profiled with immunoSEQ multiplex PCR; TCRdb holds only in-frame clones, not every one. For V, J and clone size, that table is used; D and trimming come from the DNA. The data contain some 83,000 clones, 81% of them singletons. V was pared by 5 bases and J by 4 bases, with 14 bases between. Germline V gene lookup returns CDR1 MDHEN and CDR2 SYDVKM. This CDR3 contains 14 residues. The TCR was taken from a man at least 80 years old with acute or convalescent COVID-19. What was sequenced was peripheral blood. This sequence joins TRBV28 and TRBJ1-1; a possible D gene is TRBD1 (5 bases). The CDR3 loop reads CASSRLGGGTEAFF. CDR3 DNA: TGTGCCAGCAGTCGTCTCGGGGGGGGCACTGAAGCTTTCTTT.